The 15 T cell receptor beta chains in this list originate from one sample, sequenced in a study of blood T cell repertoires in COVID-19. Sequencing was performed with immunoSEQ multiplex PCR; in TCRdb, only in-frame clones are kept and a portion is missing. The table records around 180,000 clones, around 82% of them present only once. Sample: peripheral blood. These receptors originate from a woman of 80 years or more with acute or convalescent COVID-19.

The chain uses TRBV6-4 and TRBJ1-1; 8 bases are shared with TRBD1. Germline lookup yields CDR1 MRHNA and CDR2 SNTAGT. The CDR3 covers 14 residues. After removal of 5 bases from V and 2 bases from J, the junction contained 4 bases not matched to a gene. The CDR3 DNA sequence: TGTGCCAGCAGTCTGGACAGGGAAAACACTGAAGCTTTCTTT. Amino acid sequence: CASSLDRENTEAFF.

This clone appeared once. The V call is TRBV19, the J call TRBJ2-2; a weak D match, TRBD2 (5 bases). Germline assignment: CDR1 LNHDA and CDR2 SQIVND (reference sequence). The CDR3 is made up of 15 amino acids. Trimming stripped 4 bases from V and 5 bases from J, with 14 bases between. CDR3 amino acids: CASSSGSGGTGELFF. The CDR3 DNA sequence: TGTGCCAGTAGTAGCGGGTCCGGAGGAACCGGGGAGCTGTTTTTT.

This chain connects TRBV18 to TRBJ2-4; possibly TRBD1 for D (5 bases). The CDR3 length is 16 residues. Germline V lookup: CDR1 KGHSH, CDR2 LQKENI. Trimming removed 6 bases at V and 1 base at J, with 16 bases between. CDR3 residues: CASSPTWGGAKNIQYF. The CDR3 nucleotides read TGTGCCAGCTCCCCCACTTGGGGCGGCGCCAAAAACATTCAGTACTTC.

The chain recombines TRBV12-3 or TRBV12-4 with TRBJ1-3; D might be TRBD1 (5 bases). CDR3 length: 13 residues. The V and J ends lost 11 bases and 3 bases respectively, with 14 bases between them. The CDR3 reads CAGCGTVGNTIYF. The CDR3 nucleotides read TGTGCCGGGTGCGGGACGGTTGGAAACACCATATATTTT.

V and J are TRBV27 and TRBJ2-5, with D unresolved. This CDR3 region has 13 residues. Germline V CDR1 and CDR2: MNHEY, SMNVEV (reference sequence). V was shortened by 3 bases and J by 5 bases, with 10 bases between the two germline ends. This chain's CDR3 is CASSFSPRETQYF. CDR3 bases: TGTGCCAGCAGTTTTAGCCCTCGGGAGACCCAGTACTTC.

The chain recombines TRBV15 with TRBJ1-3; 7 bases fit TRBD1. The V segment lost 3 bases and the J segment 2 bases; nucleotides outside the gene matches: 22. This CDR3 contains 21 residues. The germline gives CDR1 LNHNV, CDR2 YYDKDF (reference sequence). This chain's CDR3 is CATSSSGQYPSPVHPGNTIYF. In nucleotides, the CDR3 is TGTGCCACCAGCAGTTCGGGACAGTACCCTTCACCCGTCCACCCTGGAAACACCATATATTTT.

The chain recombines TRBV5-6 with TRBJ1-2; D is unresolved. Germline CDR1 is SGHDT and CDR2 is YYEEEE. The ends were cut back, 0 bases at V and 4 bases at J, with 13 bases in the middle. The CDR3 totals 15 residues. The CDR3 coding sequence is TGTGCCAGCAGCTTGGCGACGGGGAGCGGCTATGGCTACACCTTC. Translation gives CASSLATGSGYGYTF. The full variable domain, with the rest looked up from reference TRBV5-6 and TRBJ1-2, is DAGVTQSPTHLIKTRGQQVTLRCSPKSGHDTVSWYQQALGQGPQFIFQYYEEEERQRGNFPDRFSGHQFPNYSSELNVNALLLGDSALYLCASSLATGSGYGYTFGSGTRLTVV.

The CDR3 DNA reads as TGTGCCAGCAGTCTAGGGAGGGGACAGGGCACCTACAATGAGCAGTTCTTC. Amino acid sequence: CASSLGRGQGTYNEQFF. This chain joins TRBV27 and TRBJ2-1; 9 bases match TRBD1. Trimming cost V 5 bases and J 2 bases; bases outside gene matches: 10. The CDR3 is 17 residues long. Per germline, CDR1 MNHEY and CDR2 SMNVEV (reference sequence).

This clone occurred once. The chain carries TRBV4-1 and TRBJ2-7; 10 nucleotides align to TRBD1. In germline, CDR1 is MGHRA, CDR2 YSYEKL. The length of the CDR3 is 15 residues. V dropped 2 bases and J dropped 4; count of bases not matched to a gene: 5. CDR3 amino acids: CASSQPDRGKYEQYF. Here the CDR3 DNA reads TGCGCCAGCAGCCAACCGGACAGGGGGAAATACGAGCAGTACTTC.

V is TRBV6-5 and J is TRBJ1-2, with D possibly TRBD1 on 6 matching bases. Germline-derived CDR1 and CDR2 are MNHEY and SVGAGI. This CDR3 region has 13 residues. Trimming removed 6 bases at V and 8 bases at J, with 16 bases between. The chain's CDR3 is CASRPGTHAGYTF. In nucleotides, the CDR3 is TGTGCCAGCAGGCCAGGGACACACGCCGGCTACACCTTC.

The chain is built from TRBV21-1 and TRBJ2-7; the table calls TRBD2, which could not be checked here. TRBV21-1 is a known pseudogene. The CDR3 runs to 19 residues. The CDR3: CASSKGGDILSTISYEQYF. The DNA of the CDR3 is TGTGCCAGCAGCAAGGGAGGGGATATCCTATCCACCATCTCCTACGAGCAGTACTTC.

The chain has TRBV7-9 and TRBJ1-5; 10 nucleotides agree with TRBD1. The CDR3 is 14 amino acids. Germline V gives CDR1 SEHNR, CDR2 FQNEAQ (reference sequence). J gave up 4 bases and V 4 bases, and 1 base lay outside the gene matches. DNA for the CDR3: TGTGCCAGCAGCTCGGACAGGGGGAATCAGCCCCAGCATTTT. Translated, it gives CASSSDRGNQPQHF.

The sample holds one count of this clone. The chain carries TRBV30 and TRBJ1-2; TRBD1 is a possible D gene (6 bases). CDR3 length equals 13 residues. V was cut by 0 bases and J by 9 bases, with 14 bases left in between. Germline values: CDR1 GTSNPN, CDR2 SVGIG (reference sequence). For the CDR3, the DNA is TGTGCCTGGAGTGTAGAGGGTCAGGGGAGCTACACCTTC. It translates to CAWSVEGQGSYTF.

In DNA form, the CDR3 reads TGTGCCAGCAGTGGTTCGACAGGGGGAAATCAGCCCCAGCATTTT. Its translation: CASSGSTGGNQPQHF. This chain uses TRBV25-1 with TRBJ1-5, with TRBD1 identical over 9 bases. The CDR3 runs 15 residues. V shed 4 bases and J 4 bases; nucleotides not matched to a gene: 5. Looked up from germline, CDR1 is MGHDK and CDR2 is SYGVNS.

The CDR3 sequence is CASSTDRVGYTF. CDR3 DNA: TGTGCCAGCAGCACAGACAGGGTCGGCTACACCTTC. This chain links TRBV11-2 with TRBJ1-2; 7 bases map to TRBD1. The trim removed 5 bases at V and 8 bases at J, leaving 5 bases unmatched. Germline CDR1 is SGHAT and CDR2 is FQNNGV. CDR3 length equals 12 residues.